This T cell receptor beta chain was recovered during a study of shared clonotypes between healthy human individuals. The CDR3 is 17 residues long. The germline V gene has CDR1 SGHRS and CDR2 YFSETQ. After removal of 5 bases from V and 5 bases from J, the junction contained 15 bases not matched to a gene. Clones were read by immunoSEQ multiplex PCR, and TCRdb kept only the in-frame ones, dropping some. This sample carries roughly 2.5 million clones, just over 90% of them seen once, and the ten largest clones take over 0.12%. The chain recombines TRBV5-1 with TRBJ2-3, with TRBD2 matching 9 bases. The source is a man between 18 and 35 years old in good health. The sequenced sample consisted of naive CD4+ T cells sorted from blood. Subset of the sample: CD45RA+ positively selected. DNA of the CDR3: TGCGCCAGCAGAAGGGGCCTGACTAGCGGTGTTGGAGATACGCAGTATTTT. Translation: CASRRGLTSGVGDTQYF.